This TCR delta chain derives from a study of gamma-delta T cells after stem cell transplantation. This clone occurred a few times. TCRdb re-processed the RT-PCR reads via CATT. This repertoire shows about 2,000 delta-chain clones, about 3% found once; its top ten account for 52%. Trimming pared 1 base from V and 1 base from J, leaving 15 bases between. The CDR3 has 16 amino acids. CDR1 and CDR2 (germline): GEAIGNYY, EKD. Source material: gamma-delta T cells. This sequence originates from a human donor. It is not recorded whose cells these are; they may come from a transplant donor. V and J are TRDV2 and TRDJ1; D may be TRDD3 (6 bases). As DNA, the CDR3 is TGTGCCTGTGACACGCTGGGGCCCGGGGTCACCGATAAACTCATCTTT. Protein product: CACDTLGPGVTDKLIF.